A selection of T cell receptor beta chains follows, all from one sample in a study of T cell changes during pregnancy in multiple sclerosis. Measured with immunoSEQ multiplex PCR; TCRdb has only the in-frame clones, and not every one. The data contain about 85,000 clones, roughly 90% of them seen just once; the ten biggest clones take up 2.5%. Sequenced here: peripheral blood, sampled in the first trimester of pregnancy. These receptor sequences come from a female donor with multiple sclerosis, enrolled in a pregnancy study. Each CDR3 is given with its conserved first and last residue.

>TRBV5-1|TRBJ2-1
CASSLASSNEQFF
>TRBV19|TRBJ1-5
CASSIDRRRPQYSNQPQHF
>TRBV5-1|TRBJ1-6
CASSLDGAPLHF
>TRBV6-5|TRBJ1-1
CASSHRNFEAFF
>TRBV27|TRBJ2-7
CASSLSPGTSGTWEQYF
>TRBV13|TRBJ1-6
CASSQGQYNSPLHF
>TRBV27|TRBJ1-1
CASSLSTVGEAFF
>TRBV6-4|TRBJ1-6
CASSPTGGESSPLHF
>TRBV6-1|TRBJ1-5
CASSQRHLSNQPQHF
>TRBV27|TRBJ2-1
CASSFYRLAGGRDEQFF
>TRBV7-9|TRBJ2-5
CASSVIIRDREYQETQYF
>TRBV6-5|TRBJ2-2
CASSYSGANTGELFF
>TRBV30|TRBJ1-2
CAWSGDRESDYGYTF
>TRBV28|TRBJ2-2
CASSLAGRTGELFF
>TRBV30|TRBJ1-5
CAWSEEGQGYQPQHF
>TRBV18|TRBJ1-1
CASSPPLQGNTEAFF
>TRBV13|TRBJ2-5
CASSLSGDRGGATETQYF
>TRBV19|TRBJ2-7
CASRQGVYF
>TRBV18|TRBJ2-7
CASSPISIAVYEQYF
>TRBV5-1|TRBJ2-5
CASSLAGTQETQYF
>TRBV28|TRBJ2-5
CATHQGGVGETQYF
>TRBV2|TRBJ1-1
CASFWTGDSTEAFF
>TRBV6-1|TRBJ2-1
CASCPTGNEQFF
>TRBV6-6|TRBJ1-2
CACGQGPRVGYTF
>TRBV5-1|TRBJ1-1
CASRPGQGETFF
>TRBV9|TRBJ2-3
CASSSRLAGGTDTQYF
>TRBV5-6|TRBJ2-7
CASSLTLMAYEQYF
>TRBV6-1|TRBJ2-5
CASRRQGETQYF
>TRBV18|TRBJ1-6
CASSPLKGQGGYNSPLHF
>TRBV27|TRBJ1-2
CASSVGGSGYGYTF
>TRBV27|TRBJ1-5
CASSLRGPLSNQPQHF
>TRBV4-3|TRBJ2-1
CASSLGLADYNEQFF
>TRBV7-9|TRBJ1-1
CAIPTGQMNTEAFF
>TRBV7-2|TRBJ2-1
CASSVGLAGYNEQFF
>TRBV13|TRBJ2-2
CASSFEGQSNTGELFF
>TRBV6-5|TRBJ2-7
CASSYTRQGVGSQYF
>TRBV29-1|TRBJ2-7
CSVGASGRPGEQYF
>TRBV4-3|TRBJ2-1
CASSQDLPSGADNEQFF
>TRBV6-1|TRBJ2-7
CASREDRGRDEQYF
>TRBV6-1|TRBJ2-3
CASSEAGADTQYF
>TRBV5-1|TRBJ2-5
CASSPGQGKETQYF
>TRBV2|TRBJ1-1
CASNRGALMNTEAFF
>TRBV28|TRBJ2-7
CASTVSRGEQYF
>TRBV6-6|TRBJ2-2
CASTLTGLTTGELFF
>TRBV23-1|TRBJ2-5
CATPPGRGDRYQETQYF
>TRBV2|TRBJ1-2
CASHRAENYGYTF
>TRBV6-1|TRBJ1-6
CASSGGENSPLHF
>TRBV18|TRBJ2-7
CASSTVAGTYEQYF
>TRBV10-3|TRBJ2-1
CAIRSYNEQFF
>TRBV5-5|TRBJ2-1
CASSELTARSYNEQFF